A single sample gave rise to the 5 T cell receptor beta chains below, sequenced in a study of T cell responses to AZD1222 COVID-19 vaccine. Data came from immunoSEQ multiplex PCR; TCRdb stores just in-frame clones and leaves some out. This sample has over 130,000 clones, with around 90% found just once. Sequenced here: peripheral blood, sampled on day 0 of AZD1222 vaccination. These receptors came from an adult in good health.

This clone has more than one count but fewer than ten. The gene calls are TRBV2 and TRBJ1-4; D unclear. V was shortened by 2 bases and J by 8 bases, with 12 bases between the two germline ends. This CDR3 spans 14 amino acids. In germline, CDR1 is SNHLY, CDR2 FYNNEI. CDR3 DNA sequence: TGTGCCAGCAGTGAAAGGGTGACCGGCGAAAAACTGTTTTTT. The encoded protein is CASSERVTGEKLFF.

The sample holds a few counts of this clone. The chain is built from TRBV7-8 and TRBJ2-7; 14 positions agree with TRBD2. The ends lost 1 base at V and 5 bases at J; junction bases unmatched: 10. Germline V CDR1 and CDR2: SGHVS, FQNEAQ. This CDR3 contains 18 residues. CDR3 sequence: CASSLVSGTSGRGNEQYF. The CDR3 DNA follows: TGTGCCAGCAGCTTAGTCTCCGGGACTAGCGGGAGAGGAAACGAGCAGTACTTC.

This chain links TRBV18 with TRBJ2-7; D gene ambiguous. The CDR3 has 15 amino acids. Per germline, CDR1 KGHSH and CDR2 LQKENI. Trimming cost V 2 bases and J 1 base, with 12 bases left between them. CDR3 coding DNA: TGTGCCAGCTCACCATTGACGGCGGTGTCCTACGAGCAGTACTTC. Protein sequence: CASSPLTAVSYEQYF. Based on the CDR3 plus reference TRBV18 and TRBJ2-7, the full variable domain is NAGVMQNPRHLVRRRGQEARLRCSPMKGHSHVYWYRQLPEEGLKFMVYLQKENIIDESGMPKERFSAEFPKEGPSILRIQQVVRGDSAAYFCASSPLTAVSYEQYFGPGTRLTVT.

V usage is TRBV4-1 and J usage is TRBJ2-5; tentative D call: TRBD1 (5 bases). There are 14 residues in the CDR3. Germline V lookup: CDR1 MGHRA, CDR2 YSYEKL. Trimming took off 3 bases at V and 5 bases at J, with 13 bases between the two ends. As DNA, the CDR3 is TGCGCCAGCAGCCAGAGGACACCGGAGGAGACCCAGTACTTC. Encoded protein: CASSQRTPEETQYF.

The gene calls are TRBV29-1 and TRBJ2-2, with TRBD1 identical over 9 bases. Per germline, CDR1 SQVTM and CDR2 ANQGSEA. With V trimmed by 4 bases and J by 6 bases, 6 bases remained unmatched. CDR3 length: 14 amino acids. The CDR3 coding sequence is TGCAGCGTTGTTACAGGGGGCATCTCCGGGGAGCTGTTTTTT. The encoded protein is CSVVTGGISGELFF.